These 5 T cell receptor beta chains came from one sample sequenced in a study of cytomegalovirus exposure and HLA in healthy donors. The study ran its PCR with 60 Vbeta and 13 Jbeta primers. Produced via immunoSEQ multiplex PCR; TCRdb's table is partial and in-frame only. The sample comprises 100,000 or so clones, 75% to 85% of which are singletons, and roughly 6.1% rests with the top ten. The specimen sequenced was PBMCs. The receptor set was obtained from a man aged 18 to 30 in good health and CMV-seronegative.

V is TRBV29-1 and J is TRBJ2-6; TRBD2 agrees at 7 bases. The junction had 11 bases not matched to a gene; V was cut back by 1 base and J by 8 bases. The germline V gene encodes CDR1 SQVTM and CDR2 ANQGSEA. The length of the CDR3 is 16 residues. The CDR3 spells CSVEAGAGAHSNVLTF. The CDR3, as DNA: TGCAGCGTTGAAGCGGGTGCGGGAGCTCACTCCAACGTCCTGACTTTC.

The chain uses TRBV18 and TRBJ1-5, with D maybe TRBD1 (6 bases). The CDR3 contains 14 residues. The V gene lost 4 bases and the J gene lost 0 bases, with 7 bases spanning the gap. Germline lookup yields CDR1 KGHSH and CDR2 LQKENI. The CDR3 DNA is TGTGCCAGCTCACGGACAGATAGCAATCAGCCCCAGCATTTT. Residues: CASSRTDSNQPQHF.

This chain connects TRBV19 to TRBJ1-1, with a tentative D call TRBD1 (5 bases). The CDR3 is 13 amino acids. Deletions cut 7 bases from V and 4 bases from J, with 13 bases between. Germline CDR1 LNHDA, CDR2 SQIVND (reference sequence). CDR3 coding DNA: TGTGCCAGTACAAAAGACAGAATCACTGAAGCTTTCTTT. Protein sequence: CASTKDRITEAFF.

To note about this clone: One end of the junction does not line up with germline, which may come from a read error. The chain joins TRBV7-9 to TRBJ2-7; possible D gene TRBD2, 5 bases. CDR1 SEHNR and CDR2 FQNEAQ come from the germline V gene (reference sequence). The length of the CDR3 is 16 residues. The CDR3 spells CSSSPTPRTYSYEQYF. The CDR3 nucleotides read TGTTCCAGCAGCCCAACCCCCAGGACTTACTCCTACGAGCAGTACTTC.

The gene calls are TRBV29-1 and TRBJ2-2, with D perhaps matching TRBD2 (6 bases). Trimming removed 6 bases at V and 1 base at J, with 12 bases between. The CDR3 loop spans 14 amino acids. The germline V gene has CDR1 SQVTM and CDR2 ANQGSEA. The DNA for the CDR3 is TGCAGCGTATTTCGGCGGGGGAACACCGGGGAGCTGTTTTTT. Its protein product is CSVFRRGNTGELFF.